This T cell receptor beta chain was documented in a study of shared clonotypes between healthy human individuals. Clones were sequenced by immunoSEQ multiplex PCR, and TCRdb holds only the in-frame ones, with some missing. Among 1.6 million or so clones, approximately 98.5% were seen once, and the ten largest hold around 0.33%. This clone was seen a single time. V lost 1 base to trimming and J lost 2 bases, with 13 bases between them. The CDR3 length is 15 residues. The germline V gene has CDR1 GTSNPN and CDR2 SVGIG (reference sequence). The V call is TRBV30, the J call TRBJ2-3; D may be TRBD2 (6 bases). The sequencing sample was made of naive CD4+ T cells sorted from blood. Subset defined: CD45RA+ positively selected. The sequence came from a man aged 30 to 45 in good health. In nucleotides, the CDR3 is TGTGCCTGGAGTGGGCCGGGACTCCACACAGATACGCAGTATTTT. This gives the protein CAWSGPGLHTDTQYF.